This paragraph covers one T cell receptor beta chain sequence. The CDR3 totals 17 residues. V gave up 5 bases and J gave up 6 bases; unmatched junction bases: 15. Germline V gives CDR1 SSHAT, CDR2 FNYEAQ (reference sequence). The protocol was immunoSEQ multiplex PCR, while the TCRdb copy is restricted to in-frame clones and leaves out a portion. The sample lists roughly 150,000 clones; 85% were seen once. The sample comes from a study of blood T cell repertoires in COVID-19. As for the study in general: Sample material is recorded as cDNA or gDNA derived from T cells, B-cell-depleted T cells, or PBMCs.

Recovered Cohort 3 donors showed two negative PCRs, clearance, or symptom resolution. V usage is TRBV7-7 and J usage is TRBJ2-2; the match to TRBD2 covers 7 bases. Sequenced material: PBMCs or T cells enriched from blood (not recorded which). This clonotype originated in a woman in her thirties or forties who had recovered from COVID-19. CDR3 DNA: TGTGCCAGCAGCCCCCGTTTTTCGGGGGGAGGGTCCGGGGAGCTGTTTTTT. It codes for CASSPRFSGGGSGELFF.